The rows below give T cell receptor beta chains drawn from one sample of a study of blood T cell repertoires in COVID-19. TCRdb's copy holds only in-frame clones and misses some; the assay was immunoSEQ multiplex PCR. The sample yields approximately 77,000 clones, about 90% seen once. Source material: peripheral blood. All receptors come from a man in his fifties or sixties with active COVID-19. Both conserved end residues are part of each CDR3. D genes are given only for firm matches. The size field is filled for only some rows; it gives once, few, many or a size class.

size	V	D	J	DNA	CDR3
.	TRBV5-1	TRBD1	TRBJ2-1	TGCGCCAGCAGCTTGTTTCGGACAGGGCCCAATGAGCAGTTCTTC	CASSLFRTGPNEQFF
.	TRBV6-2/TRBV6-3	TRBD2	TRBJ2-7	TGTGCCAGCAGTTTGGGACTAGGGTACGAGCAGTACTTC	CASSLGLGYEQYF
.	TRBV28	.	TRBJ1-5	TGTGCCAGCAGTCTAACGTCTGGGCGCAATCAGCCCCAGCATTTT	CASSLTSGRNQPQHF
.	TRBV11-1	.	TRBJ2-1	TGTGCCAGCAGCTTAGTGGGGGGGCGAGAGCAGTTCTTC	CASSLVGGREQFF
.	TRBV10-3	.	TRBJ2-1	TGTGCCATCAGGGACCCTACAGCGGGTGAGCAGTTCTTC	CAIRDPTAGEQFF
.	TRBV19	TRBD1	TRBJ2-7	TGTGCCAGTAAGGGACAGGGGTACTACGAGCAGTACTTC	CASKGQGYYEQYF
.	TRBV9	.	TRBJ2-2	TGTGCCAGCAGCTTTACAACCCCGGGATCGGGCACCGGGGAGCTGTTTTTT	CASSFTTPGSGTGELFF
.	TRBV2	TRBD1	TRBJ2-1	TGTGCCACCAAGGGACAGTCCTACAATGAGCAGTTCTTC	CATKGQSYNEQFF
.	TRBV11-1	TRBD1	TRBJ2-5	TGTGCCAGCAGCTTATCGACAGGGGGCGCAGAGACCCAGTACTTC	CASSLSTGGAETQYF
.	TRBV9	TRBD1	TRBJ2-3	TGTGCCAGCAGTTACCGCCGGGACAGGGCCACAGATACGCAGTATTTT	CASSYRRDRATDTQYF
.	TRBV3-1/TRBV3-2	TRBD2	TRBJ2-1	TGTGCCAGCAGCTTGGGACTAGCGGACTCCTACAATGAGCAGTTCTTC	CASSLGLADSYNEQFF
.	TRBV6-1	.	TRBJ2-3	TGTGCCAGCAGTGACGGAGGGCTCGCAGATACGCAGTATTTT	CASSDGGLADTQYF
few	TRBV11-2	.	TRBJ2-7	TGTGCCAGCAGCTTAGTGTCCGGATTGACTCTCGAGCAGTACTTC	CASSLVSGLTLEQYF
.	TRBV23-1	.	TRBJ1-6	TGCGCCAGCAGTCAATCGCAGGGTTTCTGCGATTCACCCCTCCACTTT	CASSQSQGFCDSPLHF
.	TRBV7-2	.	TRBJ2-6	TGTGCCAGCAGATTCATCAGGGGGGCTGGGGCCAACGTCCTGACTTTC	CASRFIRGAGANVLTF
few	TRBV9	.	TRBJ2-3	TGTGCCAGCAGCGTACTAGCTCGCACAGATACGCAGTATTTT	CASSVLARTDTQYF
.	TRBV6-5	TRBD1	TRBJ2-5	TGTGCCGCTACCGATCAGGACAGGGCTAGGGAGACCCAGTACTTC	CAATDQDRARETQYF
.	TRBV7-2	TRBD1	TRBJ1-5	TGTGCCAGCAGCTCATCAACGGGACAGGGCTGGCAGCCCCAGCATTTT	CASSSSTGQGWQPQHF
.	TRBV2	.	TRBJ2-7	TGTGCCAGCAGTGCCCCTATCGACACCGAGCAGTACTTC	CASSAPIDTEQYF
.	TRBV15	.	TRBJ2-7	TGTGCCACCAGCAAATCCGGGGGGCGGGCCTACGAGCAGTACTTC	CATSKSGGRAYEQYF
.	TRBV25-1	.	TRBJ1-4	TGTGCCAGCAGTGAATTAGCAGGGGTCGGTGAAAAACTGTTTTTT	CASSELAGVGEKLFF
once	TRBV18	.	TRBJ1-5	TGTGCCAGCTCAGTACAGAGCAATCAGCCCCAGCATTTT	CASSVQSNQPQHF
.	TRBV12-3/TRBV12-4	.	TRBJ1-1	TGTGCCACCGTGGGGGGGTACACTGAAGCTTTCTTT	CATVGGYTEAFF
once	TRBV10-2	TRBD1	TRBJ1-2	TGCGCCAGCTCGGGACAGGGTAACTATGGCTACACCTTC	CASSGQGNYGYTF